The rows below give T cell receptor beta chains drawn from one sample of a study of molecular identifiers for immune sequencing clone quantification. TCRdb reprocessed the PCR reads via MiXCR and lists one record per CDR3 protein. Of about half a million distinct CDR3 sequences in the sample, around a fifth were seen once. Sample: naive CD8+ T cells from blood, with Jurkat cell RNA spiked in. Receptors originate from a human donor in good health. Some libraries in this study had Jurkat cell RNA spiked in. Both conserved end residues are part of each CDR3. Fields, in order: J gene, clone size, V gene, D gene, CDR3 DNA, CDR3 protein. A D gene is named only where the DNA matches it firmly. Clone size appears in some rows only: once, few, many, or a class for an expanded clone.

TRBJ2-7,-,TRBV4-1,-,TGCGCCAGCAGCCAAGAACGGTCCCTCGTTGCCTACGAGCAGTACTTC,CASSQERSLVAYEQYF
TRBJ2-7,many,TRBV5-4,-,TGTGCCAGCAGCTTGTACGAGAGCTCCTACGAGCAGTACTTC,CASSLYESSYEQYF
TRBJ1-4,few,TRBV20-1,-,TGCAGTGCCCCCAGGACAGCTACAACTAATGAAAAACTGTTTTTT,CSAPRTATTNEKLFF
TRBJ2-4,few,TRBV11-2,-,TGTGCCAGCAGCTTAGAGGGTAACGGTAACATTCAGTACTTC,CASSLEGNGNIQYF
TRBJ1-5,few,TRBV27,-,TGTGCCAGCGGGGCTCCCAATCAGCCCCAGCATTTT,CASGAPNQPQHF
TRBJ2-2,-,TRBV10-1,TRBD2,TGCGCCAGCAGTGAGACGCGGGGGGCGGGAGTATTAAACACCGGGGAGCTGTTTTTT,CASSETRGAGVLNTGELFF
TRBJ2-7,few,TRBV12-3/TRBV12-4,-,TGTGCCAGCAGCTTTGGAGAGACCTACGAGCAGTACTTC,CASSFGETYEQYF
TRBJ2-7,many,TRBV20-1,-,TGCAGTGCAAGAAGTATTTCCGGGACAAGCTCCTACGAGCAGTACTTC,CSARSISGTSSYEQYF
TRBJ2-2,-,TRBV2,TRBD1,TGTGCCAGCGGGGAGACAGGGCTTAGCACCGGGGAGCTGTTTTTT,CASGETGLSTGELFF
TRBJ2-1,-,TRBV2,TRBD2,TGTGCCAGCAGCAGTGGGACTAGCGAGTACTACAATGAGCAGTTCTTC,CASSSGTSEYYNEQFF
TRBJ2-3,many,TRBV7-7,-,TGTGCTAGCAGCCGACAGGACACAGATACGCAGTATTTT,CASSRQDTDTQYF
TRBJ1-4,few,TRBV14,TRBD1,TGTGCCAGCAGCCATTTATGGACAGGGGATCTTTCTAATGAAAAACTGTTTTTT,CASSHLWTGDLSNEKLFF
TRBJ2-3,many,TRBV14,-,TGTGCCAGCAGCCAAGATACAGGGTTATGGACAGATACGCAGTATTTT,CASSQDTGLWTDTQYF
TRBJ2-1,many,TRBV6-5,-,TGTGCCAGCAGTTACGAGGCGGGGAAGGGGTATGAGCAGTTCTTC,CASSYEAGKGYEQFF
TRBJ2-7,few,TRBV2,TRBD2,TGTGCCAGCAGGGGCGATAGCGGGACTGACGAGCAGTACTTC,CASRGDSGTDEQYF
TRBJ2-1,-,TRBV30,-,TGTGCCTGGAGTATAGGGGCCTACAATGAGCAGTTCTTC,CAWSIGAYNEQFF
TRBJ2-3,-,TRBV3-1,-,TGTGCCAGCAGCCAGCTACTAAGCAGTTCCTTTAGCACAGATACGCAGTATTTT,CASSQLLSSSFSTDTQYF
TRBJ1-4,-,TRBV30,-,TGTGCCTGGACCTGGGGGGGATTCAATGAAAAACTGTTTTTT,CAWTWGGFNEKLFF
TRBJ2-2,-,TRBV15,-,TGTGCCACCAGCAGAGTTCTATCCGGGGAGCTGTTTTTT,CATSRVLSGELFF
TRBJ2-5,-,TRBV11-2,-,TGTGCCAGCAGCTTCCCAACAGGGTTCAAAAAGACCCAGTACTTC,CASSFPTGFKKTQYF
TRBJ2-7,-,TRBV27,-,TGTGCCAGCAGTACCAATAGCGGCAGCTCCTACGAGCAGTACTTC,CASSTNSGSSYEQYF
TRBJ1-5,few,TRBV12-3/TRBV12-4,-,TGTGCCAGCAGTTTAGGGGGGAAACAGCCCCAGCATTTT,CASSLGGKQPQHF
TRBJ1-1,many,TRBV4-3,-,TGCGCCAGCAGCCAAGATCGATCTAGGTACACTGAAGCTTTCTTT,CASSQDRSRYTEAFF
TRBJ1-1,-,TRBV7-6,-,TGTGCCAGCAGCTTAGACGACGAGAGCACTGAAGCTTCCTTT,CASSLDDESTEASF
TRBJ2-7,-,TRBV4-1,TRBD2,TGCGCCAGCAGCCAGACTAGCGGGGGGGGATACGAGCAGTACTTC,CASSQTSGGGYEQYF
TRBJ2-1,few,TRBV7-9,-,TGTGCCAGCAGCGTCGGGGGGCGGGGTAATGAGCAGTTCTTC,CASSVGGRGNEQFF
TRBJ2-7,many,TRBV20-1,-,TGCAGTGCTAGAGAACAGGGAGCAGCTGTCTACGAGCAGTACTTC,CSAREQGAAVYEQYF
TRBJ2-4,many,TRBV4-2,TRBD2,TGTGCCAGCAGCCCCCGACTAGCGGAAGCCAAAAACATTCAGTACTTC,CASSPRLAEAKNIQYF
TRBJ2-5,many,TRBV4-2,-,TGTGCCAGCAGCCAAGTTAGCGGAGCCTACCAAGAGACCCAGTACTTC,CASSQVSGAYQETQYF
TRBJ2-7,many,TRBV7-9,TRBD1,TGTGCCAGCAGCCAAGGACAGGGCCTCACCGAGCAGTACTTC,CASSQGQGLTEQYF
TRBJ1-4,few,TRBV15,-,TGTGCCACCAGCATACGGGACACACGGCAAGCACTGTTTTTT,CATSIRDTRQALFF
TRBJ1-2,many,TRBV4-3,-,TGCGCCAGCAGCCCCGGCCGGGGTACTAACTATGGCTACACCTTC,CASSPGRGTNYGYTF
TRBJ2-7,-,TRBV5-4,-,TGTGCCAGCAGCTGGCAGGCCTCCCAATACGATGAGCAGTACTTC,CASSWQASQYDEQYF
TRBJ2-3,many,TRBV7-9,-,TGTGCCAGCAGCCCCCCTCTACTCGATACGCAGTATTTT,CASSPPLLDTQYF
TRBJ1-1,many,TRBV7-9,-,TGTGCCAGCAGCCTCCGGGCTGTTGAAGCTTTCTTT,CASSLRAVEAFF
TRBJ1-1,many,TRBV6-2/TRBV6-3,-,TGTGCCAGCAGTTACGTGATGAACACTGAAGCTTTCTTT,CASSYVMNTEAFF
TRBJ2-1,-,TRBV6-5,TRBD1,TGTGCCAGCAGTTACTCGACAGGGGGAGTCCGGAATGAGCAGTTCTTC,CASSYSTGGVRNEQFF
TRBJ1-2,many,TRBV2,TRBD1,TGTGCCAACGACAGGGAAGGGTATGGCTACACCTTC,CANDREGYGYTF
TRBJ2-7,-,TRBV4-3,-,TGCGCCAGCAGCTGCCAGGGAGGGGGGGAGTACGAGCAGTACTTC,CASSCQGGGEYEQYF
TRBJ2-2,many,TRBV7-9,-,TGTGCCAGCAGCTATAGAGTTGGGGGCCCCACCGGGGAGCTGTTTTTT,CASSYRVGGPTGELFF
TRBJ2-7,-,TRBV10-2,TRBD2,TGCGCCAGCAGTGAAAGGGGACTAGCCGGCGAGCAGTACTTC,CASSERGLAGEQYF
TRBJ2-3,few,TRBV19,-,TGTGCCAGTAGTATGGGGATCGGCACAGATACGCAGTATTTT,CASSMGIGTDTQYF
TRBJ2-7,many,TRBV2,-,TGTGCCAGCAGCCCCGGGGGCAGCGCCTACGAGCAGTACTTC,CASSPGGSAYEQYF
TRBJ2-7,-,TRBV7-9,TRBD1,TGTGCCAGCAGCTCACCTCATGAGACAGGGGTCGGCGAGCAGTACTTC,CASSSPHETGVGEQYF
TRBJ2-7,few,TRBV5-4,TRBD2,TGTGCCAGCAGCTTCACAACTAGCGGAAAGTTTTACGAGCAGTACTTC,CASSFTTSGKFYEQYF
TRBJ1-1,many,TRBV7-9,TRBD1,TGTGCCAGCAGCCTCGGACAGGTCGAAGCTTTCTTT,CASSLGQVEAFF
TRBJ2-5,few,TRBV11-2,-,TGTGCCAGCAGCTTACCCCTGGCGATACAAGAGACCCAGTACTTC,CASSLPLAIQETQYF
TRBJ1-6,many,TRBV7-9,-,TGTGCCAGCAGCCTAAGTAATTCACCCCTCCACTTT,CASSLSNSPLHF
TRBJ2-2,many,TRBV9,TRBD2,TGTGCCAGCAGCGGAAGACTAGCGGTAAACACCGGGGAGCTGTTTTTT,CASSGRLAVNTGELFF
TRBJ2-7,-,TRBV19,-,TGTGCCAGTAGTATAAGAGAAAACTCCTACGAGCAGTACTTC,CASSIRENSYEQYF